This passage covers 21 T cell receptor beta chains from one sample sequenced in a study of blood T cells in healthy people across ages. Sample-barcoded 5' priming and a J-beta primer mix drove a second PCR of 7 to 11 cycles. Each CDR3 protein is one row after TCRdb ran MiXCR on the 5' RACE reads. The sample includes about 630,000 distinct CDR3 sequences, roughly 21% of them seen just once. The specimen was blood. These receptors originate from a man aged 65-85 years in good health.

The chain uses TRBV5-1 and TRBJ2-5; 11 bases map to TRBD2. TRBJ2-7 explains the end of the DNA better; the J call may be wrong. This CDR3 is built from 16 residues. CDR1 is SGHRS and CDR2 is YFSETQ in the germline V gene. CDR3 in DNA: TGCGCCAGCAGCTTGATCACTAGCGGGAGTCCCTACGAGCAGTACTTC. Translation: CASSLITSGSPYEQYF.

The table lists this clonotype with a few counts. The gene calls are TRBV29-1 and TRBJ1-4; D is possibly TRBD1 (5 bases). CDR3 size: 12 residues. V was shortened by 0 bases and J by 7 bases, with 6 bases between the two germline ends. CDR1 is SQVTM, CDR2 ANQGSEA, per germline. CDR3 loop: CSVEDQGEKLFF. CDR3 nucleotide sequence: TGCAGCGTTGAAGATCAGGGTGAAAAACTGTTTTTT.

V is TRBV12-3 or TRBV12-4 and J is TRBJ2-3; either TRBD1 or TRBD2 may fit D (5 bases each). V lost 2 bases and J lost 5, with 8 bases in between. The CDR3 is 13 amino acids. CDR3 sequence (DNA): TGTGCCAGCAGTTTACCTGGGGGAGATACGCAGTATTTT. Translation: CASSLPGGDTQYF.

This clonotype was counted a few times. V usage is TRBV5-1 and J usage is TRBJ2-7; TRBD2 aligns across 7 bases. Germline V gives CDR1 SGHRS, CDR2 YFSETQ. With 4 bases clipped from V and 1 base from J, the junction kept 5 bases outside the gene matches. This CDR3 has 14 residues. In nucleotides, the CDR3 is TGCGCCAGCAGCCGCGCGGGAGCGTCCTACGAGCAGTACTTC. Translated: CASSRAGASYEQYF.

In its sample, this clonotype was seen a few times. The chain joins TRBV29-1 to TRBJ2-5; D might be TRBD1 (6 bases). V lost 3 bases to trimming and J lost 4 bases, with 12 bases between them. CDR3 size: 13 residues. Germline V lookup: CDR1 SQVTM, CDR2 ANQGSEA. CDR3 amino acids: CSVDTRGTETQYF. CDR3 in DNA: TGCAGCGTTGATACCAGGGGCACAGAGACCCAGTACTTC.

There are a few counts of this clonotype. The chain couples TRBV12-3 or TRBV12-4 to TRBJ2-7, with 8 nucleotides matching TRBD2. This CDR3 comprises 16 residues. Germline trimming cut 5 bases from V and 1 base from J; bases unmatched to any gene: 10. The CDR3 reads CASSGPGLASSYEQYF. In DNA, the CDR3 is TGTGCCAGCAGTGGACCAGGACTAGCTTCGTCCTACGAGCAGTACTTC.

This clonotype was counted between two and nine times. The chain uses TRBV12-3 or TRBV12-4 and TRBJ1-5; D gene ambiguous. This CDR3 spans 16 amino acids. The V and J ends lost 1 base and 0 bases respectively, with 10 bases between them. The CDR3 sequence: CASSLVDIVSNQPQHF. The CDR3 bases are TGTGCCAGCAGTTTAGTAGACATAGTTAGCAATCAGCCCCAGCATTTT.

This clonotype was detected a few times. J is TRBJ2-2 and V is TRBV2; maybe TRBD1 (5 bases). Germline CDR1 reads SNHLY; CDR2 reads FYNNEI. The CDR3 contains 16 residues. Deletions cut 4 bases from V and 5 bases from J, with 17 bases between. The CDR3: CASSAQGSAGTGELFF. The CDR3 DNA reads TGTGCCAGCAGTGCCCAGGGATCTGCTGGGACCGGGGAGCTGTTTTTT.

The CDR3 here is CASGLEGYYNEQFF. CDR3 nucleotide sequence: TGTGCCAGTGGGCTAGAGGGGTATTACAATGAGCAGTTCTTC. This sequence joins TRBV6-5 and TRBJ2-5; D assignment may be TRBD1 or TRBD2 (5 bases each). Gene TRBJ2-1 matches the end of the DNA better, so the J call may be wrong. The CDR3 has 14 residues. Germline V gene data show CDR1 as MNHEY and CDR2 as SVGAGI.

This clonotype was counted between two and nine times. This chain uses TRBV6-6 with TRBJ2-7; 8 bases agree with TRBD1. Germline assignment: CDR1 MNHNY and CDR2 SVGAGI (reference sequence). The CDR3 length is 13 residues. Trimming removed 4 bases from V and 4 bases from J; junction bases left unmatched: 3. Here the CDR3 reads CASSWTGQYEQYF. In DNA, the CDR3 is TGTGCCAGCAGTTGGACAGGGCAATACGAGCAGTACTTC.

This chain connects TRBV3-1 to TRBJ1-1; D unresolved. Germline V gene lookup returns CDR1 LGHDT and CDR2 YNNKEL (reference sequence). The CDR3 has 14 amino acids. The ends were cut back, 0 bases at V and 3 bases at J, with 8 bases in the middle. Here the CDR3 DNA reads TGTGCCAGCAGCCAAGATTGGGGTTACACTGAAGCTTTCTTT. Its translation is CASSQDWGYTEAFF.

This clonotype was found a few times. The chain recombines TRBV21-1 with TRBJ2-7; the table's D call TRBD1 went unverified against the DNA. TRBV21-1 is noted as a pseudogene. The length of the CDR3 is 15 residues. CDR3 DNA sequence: TGTGCCAGCAGCAAGGGGGGCGGGAGCTGGTACGAGCAGTACTTC. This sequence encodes CASSKGGGSWYEQYF.

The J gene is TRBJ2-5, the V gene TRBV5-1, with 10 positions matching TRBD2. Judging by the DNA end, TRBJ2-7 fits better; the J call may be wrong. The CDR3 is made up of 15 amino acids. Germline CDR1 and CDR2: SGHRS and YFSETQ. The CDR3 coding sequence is TGCGCCAGCAGCTTGGCCGGGACTAGCGCTTACGAGCAGTACTTC. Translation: CASSLAGTSAYEQYF.

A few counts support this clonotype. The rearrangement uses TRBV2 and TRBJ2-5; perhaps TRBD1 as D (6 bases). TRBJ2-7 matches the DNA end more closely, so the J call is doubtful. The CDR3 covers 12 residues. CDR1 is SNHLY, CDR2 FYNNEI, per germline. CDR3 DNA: TGTGCCAGCAGTGTACAGGGTTACGAGCAGTACTTC. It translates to CASSVQGYEQYF.

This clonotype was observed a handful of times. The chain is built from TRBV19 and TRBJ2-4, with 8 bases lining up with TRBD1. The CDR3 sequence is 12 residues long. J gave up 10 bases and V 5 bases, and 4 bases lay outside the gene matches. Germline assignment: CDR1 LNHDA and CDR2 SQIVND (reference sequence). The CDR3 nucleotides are TGTGCCAGTAGTCAGGACAGGGCAATTCAGTACTTC. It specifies CASSQDRAIQYF.

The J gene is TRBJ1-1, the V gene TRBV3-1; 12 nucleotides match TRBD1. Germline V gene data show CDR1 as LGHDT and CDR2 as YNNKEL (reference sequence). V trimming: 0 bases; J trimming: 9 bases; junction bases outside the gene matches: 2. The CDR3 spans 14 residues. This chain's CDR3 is CASSQEGDRGQAFF. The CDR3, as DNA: TGTGCCAGCAGCCAAGAGGGGGACAGGGGGCAAGCTTTCTTT.

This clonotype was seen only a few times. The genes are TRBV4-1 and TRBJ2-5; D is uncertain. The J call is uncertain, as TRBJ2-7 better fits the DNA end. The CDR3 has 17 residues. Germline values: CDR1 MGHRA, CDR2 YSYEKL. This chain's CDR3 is CASSQGFGPPDVDEQYF. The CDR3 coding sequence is TGCGCCAGCAGCCAAGGATTCGGGCCGCCCGATGTGGACGAGCAGTACTTC.

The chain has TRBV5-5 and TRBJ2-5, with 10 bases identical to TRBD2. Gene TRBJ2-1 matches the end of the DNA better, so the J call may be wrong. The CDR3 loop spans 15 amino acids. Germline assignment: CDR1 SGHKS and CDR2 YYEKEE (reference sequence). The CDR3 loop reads CASSPIAGGADEQFF. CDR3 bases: TGTGCCAGCAGCCCTATAGCGGGAGGTGCGGATGAGCAGTTCTTC.

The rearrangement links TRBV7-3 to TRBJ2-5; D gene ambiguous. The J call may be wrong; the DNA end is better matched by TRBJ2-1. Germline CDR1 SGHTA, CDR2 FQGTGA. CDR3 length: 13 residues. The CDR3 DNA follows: TGTGCCAGCAGCTTAACGCAGTACAATGAGCAGTTCTTC. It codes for CASSLTQYNEQFF.

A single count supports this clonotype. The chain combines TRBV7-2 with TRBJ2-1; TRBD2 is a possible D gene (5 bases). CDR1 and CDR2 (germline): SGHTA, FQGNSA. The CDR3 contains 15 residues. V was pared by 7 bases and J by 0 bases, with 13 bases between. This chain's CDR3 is CASTQFGSSYNEQFF. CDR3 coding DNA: TGTGCCAGCACCCAATTTGGGAGCTCCTACAATGAGCAGTTCTTC.

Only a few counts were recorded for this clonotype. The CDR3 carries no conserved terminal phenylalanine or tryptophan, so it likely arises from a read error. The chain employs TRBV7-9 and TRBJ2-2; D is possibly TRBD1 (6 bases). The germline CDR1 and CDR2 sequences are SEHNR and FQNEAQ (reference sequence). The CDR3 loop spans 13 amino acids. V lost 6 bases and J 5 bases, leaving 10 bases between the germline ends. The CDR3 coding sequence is TGTGCCAGCAGGTCACAGGGAACCGGGGAGCTGTTTTCT. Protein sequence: CASRSQGTGELFS.